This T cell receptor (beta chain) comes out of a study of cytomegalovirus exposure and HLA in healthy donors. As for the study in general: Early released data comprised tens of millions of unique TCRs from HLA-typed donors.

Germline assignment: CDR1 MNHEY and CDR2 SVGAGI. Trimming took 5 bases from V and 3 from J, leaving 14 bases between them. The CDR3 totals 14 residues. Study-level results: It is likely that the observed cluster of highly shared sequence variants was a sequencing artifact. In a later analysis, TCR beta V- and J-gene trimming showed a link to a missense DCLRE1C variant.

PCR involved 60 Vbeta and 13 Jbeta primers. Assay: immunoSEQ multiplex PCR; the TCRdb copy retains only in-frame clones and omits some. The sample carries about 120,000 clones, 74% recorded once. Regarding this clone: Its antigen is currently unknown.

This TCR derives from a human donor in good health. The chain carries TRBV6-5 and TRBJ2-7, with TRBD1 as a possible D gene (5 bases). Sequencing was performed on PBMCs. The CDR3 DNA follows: TGTGCCAGCAGTCCGACAGTCCGTTTCTACGAGCAGTACTTC. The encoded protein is CASSPTVRFYEQYF.